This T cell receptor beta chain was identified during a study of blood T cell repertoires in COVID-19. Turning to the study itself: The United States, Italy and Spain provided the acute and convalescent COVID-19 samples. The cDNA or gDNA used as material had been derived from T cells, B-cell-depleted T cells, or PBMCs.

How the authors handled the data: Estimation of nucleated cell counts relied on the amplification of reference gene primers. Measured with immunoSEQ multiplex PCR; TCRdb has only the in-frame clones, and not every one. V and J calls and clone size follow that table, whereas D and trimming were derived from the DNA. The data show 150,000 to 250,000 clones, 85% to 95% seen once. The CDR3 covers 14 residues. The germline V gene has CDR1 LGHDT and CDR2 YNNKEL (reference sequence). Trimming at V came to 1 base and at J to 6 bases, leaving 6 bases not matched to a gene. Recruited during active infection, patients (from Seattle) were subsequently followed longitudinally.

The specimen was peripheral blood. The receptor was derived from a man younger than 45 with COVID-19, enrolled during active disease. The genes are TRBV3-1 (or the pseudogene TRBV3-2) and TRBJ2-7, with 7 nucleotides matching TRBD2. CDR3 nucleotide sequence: TGTGCCAGCAGCCAAGTTAGCGGGCCGGGCGAGCAGTACTTC. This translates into CASSQVSGPGEQYF.